This T cell receptor beta chain was identified during a study of blood T cell repertoires in COVID-19. Study at large: Acute and convalescent COVID-19 samples came from the United States, Italy and Spain. In each case, the material was cDNA or gDNA derived from T cells, B-cell-depleted T cells, or PBMCs.

This CDR3 contains 15 residues. J gave up 8 bases and V 6 bases, and 13 bases lay outside the gene matches. Looked up from germline, CDR1 is SGHNT and CDR2 is YYREEE (reference sequence). Per the original data handling: Estimated nucleated cell counts came from reference gene primer amplification. This table comes from immunoSEQ multiplex PCR, and its TCRdb copy is limited to in-frame clones, with some not included. Clone size and V and J calls were adopted from that table, with D and trimming inferred from the DNA. The data contain 95,000 to 150,000 clones, about 80% of them seen just once; the ten biggest clones take up more than 3%.

Source material: peripheral blood. The chain links TRBV5-4 to TRBJ2-1; 8 nucleotides line up with TRBD1. This TCR was recovered from a woman aged 50 to 65 with acute or convalescent COVID-19. CDR3: CASNPTGTGSYEQFF. Written as DNA, the CDR3 is TGTGCCAGCAACCCAACCGGGACAGGATCTTATGAGCAGTTCTTC.